This T cell receptor (beta chain) comes out of a study of neurological immune-mediated disorders. Study-level findings and limits: The most TCR clonal expansion was seen in HTLV-1-associated myelopathy, and the least was seen in multiple sclerosis, which fell below healthy controls.

Time point specified: longitudinal time-point 1 (baseline). This clonotype occurred many times. The antigen is undetermined. Deletions cut 7 bases from V and 5 bases from J, with 14 bases between. This CDR3 region has 12 residues. CDR1 and CDR2 (germline): SQVTM, ANQGSEA. A 10-nucleotide random UMI tagged transcripts in template-switch 5'RACE cDNA synthesis. In TCRdb, the 5' RACE reads were re-called with MiXCR into one record per CDR3 protein. In the table there are over 55,000 distinct CDR3 sequences, roughly a tenth of which are singletons. The sequencing input was PBMCs. The rearrangement links TRBV29-1 to TRBJ1-1; D is perhaps TRBD1 (5 bases). This receptor was obtained from a male donor with HTLV-1-associated myelopathy (HAM/TSP). CDR3 bases: TGCAGCGCTGCCAGGGCGGGGACTGAAGCTTTCTTT. Translated: CSAARAGTEAFF.